Listed below are T cell receptor beta chains from one sample, sequenced in a study of shared clonotypes between healthy human individuals. Profiling relied on immunoSEQ multiplex PCR, and the TCRdb table lists in-frame clones only, not all of them. Among roughly 1.4 million clones listed, about 98.5% were seen once. Sequenced material: naive CD4+ T cells sorted from blood. The receptors here all came from a man under 40 in good health. The CDR3 runs from the conserved cysteine through the conserved F or W. D genes are given only for firm matches. Some rows mark clone size as missing; the rest say once, few, many or name a class of expanded clone.

v_gene: TRBV29-1; d_gene: TRBD1; j_gene: TRBJ2-3; abundance: NA; CDR3nt: TGCAGCGCTCGACAGGGGGGCAACCCTAGCACAGATACGCAGTATTTT; CDR3aa: CSARQGGNPSTDTQYF
v_gene: TRBV28; d_gene: TRBD2; j_gene: TRBJ2-1; abundance: NA; CDR3nt: TGTGCCAGCAGTCCCGCAACTAGCGGGAGAGACAATGAGCAGTTCTTC; CDR3aa: CASSPATSGRDNEQFF
v_gene: TRBV11-1; d_gene: NA; j_gene: TRBJ2-1; abundance: NA; CDR3nt: TGTGCCAGCAGCTTAGCGAGAAGGACAGTCTCCTACAATGAGCAGTTCTTC; CDR3aa: CASSLARRTVSYNEQFF
v_gene: TRBV14; d_gene: NA; j_gene: TRBJ1-5; abundance: NA; CDR3nt: TGTGCCAGCAGCCGACGGACGAAGGGCATTCACCAGCCCCAGCATTTT; CDR3aa: CASSRRTKGIHQPQHF
v_gene: TRBV11-2; d_gene: NA; j_gene: TRBJ2-7; abundance: NA; CDR3nt: TGTGCCAGCAGCTTAGGAGGGACATCCTCCTACGAGCAGTACTTC; CDR3aa: CASSLGGTSSYEQYF
v_gene: TRBV18; d_gene: NA; j_gene: TRBJ2-1; abundance: NA; CDR3nt: TGTGCCAGCTCACCCGACTCGGGGCGGTACAATGAGCAGTTCTTC; CDR3aa: CASSPDSGRYNEQFF
v_gene: TRBV11-3; d_gene: NA; j_gene: TRBJ1-1; abundance: once; CDR3nt: TGTGCCAGCAGCTTAAGGTGGAGCACTGAAGCTTTCTTT; CDR3aa: CASSLRWSTEAFF
v_gene: TRBV10-2; d_gene: TRBD2; j_gene: TRBJ2-7; abundance: NA; CDR3nt: TGCGCCAGCAGTGTCGGGACTAGCTTTTACGAGCAGTACTTC; CDR3aa: CASSVGTSFYEQYF
v_gene: TRBV4-3; d_gene: NA; j_gene: TRBJ2-7; abundance: NA; CDR3nt: TGCGCCAGCAGCCAGGTCCGATCGGTCGAGCAGTACTTC; CDR3aa: CASSQVRSVEQYF
v_gene: TRBV6-5; d_gene: NA; j_gene: TRBJ2-2; abundance: NA; CDR3nt: TGTGCCAGCAGTTACGTGGGCGGGGAGCTGTTTTTT; CDR3aa: CASSYVGGELFF
v_gene: TRBV25-1; d_gene: TRBD1; j_gene: TRBJ1-1; abundance: NA; CDR3nt: TGTGCCAGCAGGCCGGACAGGCAGATTGGTGAAGCTTTCTTT; CDR3aa: CASRPDRQIGEAFF
v_gene: TRBV18; d_gene: TRBD1; j_gene: TRBJ2-5; abundance: once; CDR3nt: TGTGCCAGCTCACGACGGACAGGGCTGAGAGAGACCCAGTACTTC; CDR3aa: CASSRRTGLRETQYF
v_gene: TRBV27; d_gene: TRBD1; j_gene: TRBJ2-7; abundance: NA; CDR3nt: TGTGCCAGCAGCATGGACAGGGGAGGTTCCTACGAGCAGTACTTC; CDR3aa: CASSMDRGGSYEQYF
v_gene: TRBV9; d_gene: NA; j_gene: TRBJ2-2; abundance: NA; CDR3nt: TGTGCCAGCAGCACGGAGCACGGGGGGGAGCTGTTTTTT; CDR3aa: CASSTEHGGELFF
v_gene: TRBV7-3; d_gene: NA; j_gene: TRBJ2-7; abundance: NA; CDR3nt: TGTGCCAGCAGCCGTGGGGACAGCCTAGCGCCAGCGCACTTC; CDR3aa: CASSRGDSLAPAHF
v_gene: TRBV7-6; d_gene: NA; j_gene: TRBJ1-1; abundance: once; CDR3nt: TGTGCCAGCAGCGAATCAGGGGCGCGCAGAGCTTTCTTT; CDR3aa: CASSESGARRAFF
v_gene: TRBV29-1; d_gene: NA; j_gene: TRBJ2-3; abundance: NA; CDR3nt: TGCAGCCCTCGAGACAGCACAGATACGCAGTATTTT; CDR3aa: CSPRDSTDTQYF
v_gene: TRBV5-6; d_gene: NA; j_gene: TRBJ1-1; abundance: NA; CDR3nt: TGTGCCAGCAGCTTGAGGAACACTGAAGCTTTCTTT; CDR3aa: CASSLRNTEAFF
v_gene: TRBV7-9; d_gene: NA; j_gene: TRBJ1-2; abundance: NA; CDR3nt: TGTGCCAGCAGTTTCATTTGGGACCACGCCTCGGGTGGCTACACCTTC; CDR3aa: CASSFIWDHASGGYTF
v_gene: TRBV18; d_gene: TRBD1; j_gene: TRBJ1-5; abundance: NA; CDR3nt: TGTGCCAGCTCACCCGGGACAGACAGCAATCAGCCCCAGCATTTT; CDR3aa: CASSPGTDSNQPQHF
v_gene: TRBV4-3; d_gene: TRBD1; j_gene: TRBJ2-1; abundance: NA; CDR3nt: TGCGCCAGCAGCCAAGAGACAGGGGGCTGGTACAATGAGCAGTTCTTC; CDR3aa: CASSQETGGWYNEQFF
v_gene: TRBV4-1; d_gene: NA; j_gene: TRBJ2-7; abundance: NA; CDR3nt: TGCGCCAGCAGCCCTGAGTATATCGGCAGTGGGTTGGTCGGCTCCTACGAGCAGTACTTC; CDR3aa: CASSPEYIGSGLVGSYEQYF
v_gene: TRBV28; d_gene: NA; j_gene: TRBJ2-3; abundance: NA; CDR3nt: TGTGCCAGCAGTTTATTCGGGTCCGATACGCAGTATTTT; CDR3aa: CASSLFGSDTQYF
v_gene: TRBV28; d_gene: TRBD1; j_gene: TRBJ1-1; abundance: NA; CDR3nt: TGTGCCAGCAGTCTACGACAGGGCGGCACTGAAGCTTTCTTT; CDR3aa: CASSLRQGGTEAFF
v_gene: TRBV11-3; d_gene: TRBD1; j_gene: TRBJ2-7; abundance: NA; CDR3nt: TGTGCCAGCAGCCAAGAAACAGGGGGCTCCTACGAGCAGTACTTC; CDR3aa: CASSQETGGSYEQYF
v_gene: TRBV7-9; d_gene: NA; j_gene: TRBJ1-5; abundance: once; CDR3nt: TGTGCCAGCAGCCAGCCCAATCAGCCCCAGCATTTT; CDR3aa: CASSQPNQPQHF
v_gene: TRBV29-1; d_gene: TRBD1; j_gene: TRBJ2-2; abundance: NA; CDR3nt: TGCAGCGTCAGCCGGACAGGGTGGGTGGATACGGCCGGGGAGCTGTTTTTT; CDR3aa: CSVSRTGWVDTAGELFF
v_gene: TRBV7-8; d_gene: NA; j_gene: TRBJ1-1; abundance: NA; CDR3nt: TGTGCCAGCAGCGCTAATTCCGGGACAGAAGCTTTCTTT; CDR3aa: CASSANSGTEAFF
v_gene: TRBV19; d_gene: NA; j_gene: TRBJ2-1; abundance: NA; CDR3nt: TGTGCCAGTAGTCTACGACAGAGAAATGAGCAGTTCTTC; CDR3aa: CASSLRQRNEQFF
v_gene: TRBV20-1; d_gene: NA; j_gene: TRBJ2-7; abundance: NA; CDR3nt: TGCGGGGGTGAGGGAGAGGGCGAGCAGTACTTC; CDR3aa: CGGEGEGEQYF
v_gene: TRBV7-9; d_gene: NA; j_gene: TRBJ2-5; abundance: NA; CDR3nt: TGTGCCAGCAAGGCAGGTCAAGAGACCCAGTACTTC; CDR3aa: CASKAGQETQYF
v_gene: TRBV2; d_gene: NA; j_gene: TRBJ1-1; abundance: NA; CDR3nt: TGTGCCACTTCAGGGTCAGAGAACACTGAAGCTTTCTTT; CDR3aa: CATSGSENTEAFF
v_gene: TRBV29-1; d_gene: TRBD1; j_gene: TRBJ1-1; abundance: NA; CDR3nt: TGCAGCGTTGAGGATGGGACAGGGGTGAACACTGAAGCTTTCTTT; CDR3aa: CSVEDGTGVNTEAFF
v_gene: TRBV6-6; d_gene: NA; j_gene: TRBJ2-7; abundance: NA; CDR3nt: TGTGCCAGCAGTTCACTGGGTTCAGTATACGAGCAGTACTTC; CDR3aa: CASSSLGSVYEQYF
v_gene: TRBV5-3; d_gene: NA; j_gene: TRBJ2-7; abundance: once; CDR3nt: TGTGCCAGCAGCTTGGACGGATCCTACGAGCAGTACTTC; CDR3aa: CASSLDGSYEQYF
v_gene: TRBV27; d_gene: NA; j_gene: TRBJ2-3; abundance: NA; CDR3nt: TGTGCCAGCAGTTCTTCCGGCGGAAATACGCAGTATTTT; CDR3aa: CASSSSGGNTQYF
v_gene: TRBV9; d_gene: NA; j_gene: TRBJ2-3; abundance: NA; CDR3nt: TGTGCCAGCAGCGTAGACCCAGCGGCCCGCACAGATACGCAGTATTTT; CDR3aa: CASSVDPAARTDTQYF
v_gene: TRBV5-1; d_gene: TRBD1; j_gene: TRBJ2-5; abundance: NA; CDR3nt: TGCGCCAGCAGCTTGCGACAGGGGGCCCCCGAGACCCAGTACTTC; CDR3aa: CASSLRQGAPETQYF
v_gene: TRBV7-2; d_gene: NA; j_gene: TRBJ1-3; abundance: NA; CDR3nt: TGTGCCAGCAGCTTTAGTTCCAGGGACACCATATATTTT; CDR3aa: CASSFSSRDTIYF
v_gene: TRBV11-2; d_gene: NA; j_gene: TRBJ2-1; abundance: once; CDR3nt: TGTGCCAGCAGCTGGGATCGGATTACCTACAATGAGCAGTTCTTC; CDR3aa: CASSWDRITYNEQFF
v_gene: TRBV7-3; d_gene: TRBD2; j_gene: TRBJ2-1; abundance: NA; CDR3nt: TGTGCCAGCAGCTCGTTACAACCCTCATTAGCGGGGGCCTCCTACAATGAGCAGTTCTTC; CDR3aa: CASSSLQPSLAGASYNEQFF
v_gene: TRBV28; d_gene: NA; j_gene: TRBJ2-5; abundance: once; CDR3nt: TGTGCCAGCAGTAGAGCAGGACCCAGGGGAGAGACCCAGTACTTC; CDR3aa: CASSRAGPRGETQYF
v_gene: TRBV7-2; d_gene: NA; j_gene: TRBJ2-7; abundance: NA; CDR3nt: TGTGCCAGCGGGGGGAATGGTTACGAGCAGTACTTC; CDR3aa: CASGGNGYEQYF
v_gene: TRBV5-1; d_gene: NA; j_gene: TRBJ2-3; abundance: NA; CDR3nt: TGCGCCAGCAGCGCACGGGCTAGCACAGATACGCAGTATTTT; CDR3aa: CASSARASTDTQYF
v_gene: TRBV18; d_gene: TRBD2; j_gene: TRBJ2-7; abundance: NA; CDR3nt: TGTGCCAGCTCACCACCGACTAGCGGCACCTACGAGCAGTACTTC; CDR3aa: CASSPPTSGTYEQYF
v_gene: TRBV20-1; d_gene: NA; j_gene: TRBJ2-3; abundance: NA; CDR3nt: TGCAGTGCCCAAAAAACAGATACGCAGTATTTT; CDR3aa: CSAQKTDTQYF
v_gene: TRBV6-5; d_gene: NA; j_gene: TRBJ1-5; abundance: NA; CDR3nt: TGTGCCAGCAGTCGATCCCAGGGGAGCAATCAGCCCCAGCATTTT; CDR3aa: CASSRSQGSNQPQHF
v_gene: TRBV6-6; d_gene: NA; j_gene: TRBJ2-5; abundance: NA; CDR3nt: TGTGCCAGCAGTTACACGGGGCAAGAGACCCAGTACTTC; CDR3aa: CASSYTGQETQYF
v_gene: TRBV14; d_gene: NA; j_gene: TRBJ1-5; abundance: NA; CDR3nt: TGTGCCAGCAGCCAAGTAATTCAGGTGGGGCAGCCCCAGCATTTT; CDR3aa: CASSQVIQVGQPQHF